This T cell receptor beta chain comes out of a study of blood T cell repertoires in COVID-19. This clone was seen once. The method was immunoSEQ multiplex PCR; TCRdb's version includes in-frame clones alone and lacks a portion of them. This sample has about 270,000 clones, with around 89% found just once. This CDR3 is built from 13 residues. The germline gives CDR1 MNHEY, CDR2 SVGAGI. V was trimmed by 6 bases and J by 3 bases, leaving 11 bases between them. This receptor was obtained from a woman aged 18-29 years who had recovered from COVID-19. The sequenced sample was PBMCs or T cells enriched from blood (not recorded which). The chain combines TRBV6-5 with TRBJ1-1, with no clear D. The CDR3 spells CASSPYLDTEAFF. The CDR3 coding sequence is TGTGCCAGCAGCCCCTACTTGGACACTGAAGCTTTCTTT.